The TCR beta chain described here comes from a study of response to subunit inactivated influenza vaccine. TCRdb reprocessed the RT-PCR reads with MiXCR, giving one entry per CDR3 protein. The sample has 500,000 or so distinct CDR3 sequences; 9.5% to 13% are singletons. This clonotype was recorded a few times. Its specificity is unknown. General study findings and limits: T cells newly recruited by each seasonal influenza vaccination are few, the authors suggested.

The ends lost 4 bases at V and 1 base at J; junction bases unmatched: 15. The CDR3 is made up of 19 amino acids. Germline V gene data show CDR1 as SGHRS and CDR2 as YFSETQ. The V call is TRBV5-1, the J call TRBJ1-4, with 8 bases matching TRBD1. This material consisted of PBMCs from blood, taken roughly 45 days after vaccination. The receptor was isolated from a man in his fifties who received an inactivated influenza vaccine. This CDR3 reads CASSHTPQGATITNEKLFF. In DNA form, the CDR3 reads TGCGCCAGCAGCCATACCCCGCAGGGGGCGACCATAACTAATGAAAAACTGTTTTTT.